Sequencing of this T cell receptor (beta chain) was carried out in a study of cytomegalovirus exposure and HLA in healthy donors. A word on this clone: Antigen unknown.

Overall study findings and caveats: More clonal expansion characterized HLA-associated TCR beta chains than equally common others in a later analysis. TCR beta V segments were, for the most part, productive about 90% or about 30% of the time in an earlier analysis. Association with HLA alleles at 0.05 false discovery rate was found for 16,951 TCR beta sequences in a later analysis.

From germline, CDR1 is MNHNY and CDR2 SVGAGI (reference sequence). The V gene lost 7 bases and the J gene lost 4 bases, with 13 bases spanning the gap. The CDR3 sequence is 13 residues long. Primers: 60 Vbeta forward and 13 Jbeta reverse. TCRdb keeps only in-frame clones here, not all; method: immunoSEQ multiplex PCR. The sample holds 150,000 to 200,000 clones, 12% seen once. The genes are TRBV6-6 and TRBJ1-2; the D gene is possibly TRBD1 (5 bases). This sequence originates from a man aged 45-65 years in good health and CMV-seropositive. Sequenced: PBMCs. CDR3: CASKLGGGYGYTF. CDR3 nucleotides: TGTGCCAGCAAGTTGGGGGGTGGCTATGGCTACACCTTC.